This paragraph reports one T cell receptor beta chain. This clonotype was recorded at least ten times. The antigen this receptor binds is unknown. One base away there is no much larger clone; base qualities are not given. This specimen belongs to a study of T cells in Graves' hyperthyroidism and ophthalmopathy (dated by TCRdb to the late 2010s). With respect to the entire study: Peripheral blood samples were taken at initial diagnosis, before any treatment was given. The approximately 90 discovery patients were divided at random into training and test sets in a 7:3 ratio. After sampling, hyperthyroidism patients received methimazole starting at 30 mg daily, and ophthalmopathy patients received high-dose intravenous methylprednisolone. Prospective prediction of ophthalmopathy was tested in an independent validation cohort of fewer than 20 hyperthyroidism patients and some 17 patients who later progressed to ophthalmopathy. Thyroid tissue and blood T-cell repertoires from more than five Graves' hyperthyroidism patients were also compared in the study. A discovery cohort of about 100 patients, about 43 with Graves' ophthalmopathy and 55 to 65 with stable Graves' hyperthyroidism, was used to find distinguishing TCR V-J signatures. According to the paper, TCR Vbeta CDR3 sequencing was carried out on roughly 130 peripheral blood samples, which came from fewer than 50 ophthalmopathy, around 74 hyperthyroidism and approximately 17 progressor patients.

Spanning cysteine to phenylalanine, the CDR3 consists of 15 amino acids. This entry keeps only the CDR3 DNA: 45 bases, framed from base 1. Relative to germline, V is missing 5 bases and J is missing 3 bases, with 7 bases of the junction outside any gene match. The germline V gene sets CDR1 to MNHNS and CDR2 to SASEGT. Summary of the overall study and its limitations: No statistical method was used to set the sample size in advance, and investigators knew the group allocation. Most expanded thyroid clonotypes (frequency above 0.001) were also detected in blood, a finding suggesting that blood repertoires may reflect thyroid immune responses. In validation, progression to ophthalmopathy was predicted by the model with 70.59% sensitivity and 72% to 85% specificity, a median of approximately 6.5 months before onset. Ophthalmopathy was separated from stable hyperthyroidism by a 13 V-J signature model, with 85% to 90% sensitivity and about 84% specificity obtained in cross-validation and 80%/75% obtained in testing.

Amplification of TCR beta CDR3 regions was carried out from RNA transcripts. The first round of RT-PCR for the TCR CDR3 was performed with the HTBI primer set and the Qiagen OneStep RT-PCR kit. The libraries were constructed in a second round of multiplex PCR and then size-selected and purified. The libraries were sequenced on an Illumina HiSeq2000 using paired-end 100 bp reads. The study's own analysis went as follows. SOAPnuke was used to process the raw data, removing reads that contained adapters or uncalled bases, had a mean Phred below 15, or lacked an exact match to the constant primer or identifier. High-quality paired reads were merged with COPE v1.2.5, and unique nucleotide sequences were defined as clonotypes. MiTCR v1.1 was used to align clonotypes to the IMGT TRBV, TRBD and TRBJ reference segments. Analysis was restricted to V-J combinations with a frequency above 0.0001, which covered 98% to 99.2% of repertoires. The TCS score was defined as the ratio of F50 (clonal expansion) to E x V (chaos), calculated using BLOSUM62-based TCRdist between CDR3 peptides within each V-J. Welch's t-statistics and random forest reduced just over 500 V-J features to 10 to 15, which were used in a naive Bayes classifier (R e1071). TCRdb's own reprocessing of the public reads used fastp at Q25 and MiXCR and kept productive beta chains. Rows are unified per CDR3 protein, each entry keeping the most common DNA and genes. TCRdb, rather than the study authors, made the V and J calls. The sample table contains around 600,000 distinct CDR3 sequences; only one count was recorded for 13% to 15% of them. The ten largest make up 7.1% of the sample.

Ophthalmopathy patients had moderately to severely active disease, with a Clinical Activity Score of 3 or more, a NOSPECS grade of 4 or more, and a disease duration of less than 3 months. Any patient with an uncontrolled infection, another autoimmune disease, pregnancy or lactation was excluded. Clinical symptoms, serum thyroxine and TRAb, thyroid ultrasound, and orbital computed tomography formed the basis for the diagnoses. PBMCs were isolated from around 10 ml of fresh peripheral blood by Ficoll-Paque density gradient centrifugation. Total RNA was extracted with Trizol reagent, and quality was checked on an Agilent 2100 Bioanalyzer.

The chain couples TRBV6-1 to TRBJ1-1, with 9 central nucleotides matching TRBD1. The TCR originated in a woman younger than 30 with Graves' ophthalmopathy. The sequencing input was blood. The CDR3 is CASSRGTGFDTEAFF. The nucleotide sequence reads as follows: TGTGCCAGCAGTCGGGGGACAGGGTTCGACACTGAAGCTTTCTTT.